Listed here is a single T cell receptor (beta chain). Its recognized antigen is unknown. Base-call qualities are not available, and no considerably larger clone is one nucleotide away. These data belong to a study of OX40 agonist ivuxolimab in advanced cancers. Regarding the research as a whole: The costimulatory receptor OX40 (CD134) was targeted by ivuxolimab, a fully human IgG2 agonistic monoclonal antibody. Of the 52 patients in dose escalation, 19 had hepatocellular carcinoma, some 15 had melanoma, 9 had renal cell carcinoma and 9 had head and neck cancer. Intravenous ivuxolimab was administered to patients every 2 weeks at six dose levels: 0.01, 0.1, 0.3, 1.5, 3 and 10 mg/kg. Three dose-escalation patients achieved partial responses, one with hepatocellular carcinoma and two with cutaneous melanoma. The dose-escalation cohort was about 87% male with a mean age of approximately 60 years, ranging from roughly 20 to 80. The paper reports the monotherapy dose-escalation portion (N = 52 patients) of the phase I ivuxolimab trial. Prior anti-PD-1, anti-PD-L1 or anti-CTLA-4 therapy was permitted, and less than 45% of dose-escalation patients had received checkpoint inhibitors. The purpose of peripheral TCRbeta sequencing was to test whether ivuxolimab changed TCR sequence diversity and led to clonal T-cell expansion. The study at large found these results: Low levels of normalized T-cell clonal expansion were also seen in some patients who did not respond. In the 0.1-3.0 mg/kg groups, partial responders had among the lowest normalized peripheral clonal expansion, particularly in CD8+ T cells. On average, CD8+ T cells showed more expanded clones than CD4+ T cells after ivuxolimab. At doses from 0.1 to 3.0 mg/kg, clonal expansion was seen in both CD4+ and CD8+ blood T cells between baseline and week 6. The antigen specificity of the clonally expanded peripheral T cells was not determined.

The CDR3 sequence holds 15 residues, the cysteine and phenylalanine included. Only the CDR3 part of the read is kept: 45 bases, read in frame from the first base. The CDR1 and CDR2 encoded by the germline V gene are SGHTA and FQGNSA. Relative to germline, V is 4 bases shorter and J is 0 bases shorter, with 10 bases between their ends. The trial excluded patients who had a history of autoimmune disease or who were on systemic immunosuppression. Peripheral blood for TCR sequencing was collected from all dose cohorts at baseline, on cycle 4 day 1, and on cycle 7 day 1. The samples were taken from a phase I, first-in-human, multicenter, open-label dose-escalation trial of ivuxolimab. Adults with locally advanced or metastatic melanoma, renal cell carcinoma, hepatocellular carcinoma or head and neck squamous cell carcinoma were enrolled in the trial. Before TCR sequencing, CD4+ and CD8+ T cells were separately sorted from peripheral blood.

To sequence the TCRbeta CDR3 region, genomic DNA was isolated from the sorted cells. TCRbeta CDR3 regions were sequenced using the immunoSEQ Assay. TCRdb provides this immuneACCESS table in a form limited to in-frame rearrangements. Some clones are lacking; in checked studies, under half of them reflect an unresolved V gene, and why the rest are absent is not known. This sample lists roughly 98,000 clones; about 79% were detected once. The ten largest clonotypes hold roughly 1.5% of the sample. The rearranged chain carries TRBV7-2 and TRBJ2-4, with the D gene not confidently named. Here the sequenced sample was CD4+ or CD8+ T cells sorted from blood, taken in a trial of the OX40 agonist ivuxolimab. The clonotype was recovered from an adult with an advanced solid tumor such as melanoma, head and neck, liver or kidney cancer. The bases are TGTGCCAGCAGCTCCCAAAACCTAGCCAAAAACATTCAGTACTTC. The translation is CASSSQNLAKNIQYF.